This T cell receptor beta chain originates from a study of OX40 agonist ivuxolimab in advanced cancers. About the study as a whole: Ivuxolimab, which targeted the costimulatory receptor OX40 (CD134), was an agonistic, fully human IgG2 monoclonal antibody. Patients were allowed to have had prior anti-PD-1, anti-PD-L1 or anti-CTLA-4 therapy, and approximately 40% of the dose-escalation patients had been treated with checkpoint inhibitors. The paper covers the monotherapy dose-escalation part of the phase I ivuxolimab trial, which included N of about 50 patients. Three dose-escalation patients achieved partial responses, one with hepatocellular carcinoma and two with cutaneous melanoma. Intravenous ivuxolimab was administered to patients every 2 weeks at six dose levels: 0.01, 0.1, 0.3, 1.5, 3 and 10 mg/kg. Among the roughly 50 dose-escalation patients, around 20 had hepatocellular carcinoma, around 15 melanoma, 9 renal cell carcinoma and 9 head and neck cancer. The dose-escalation cohort was about 86% male with a mean age of around 62 years, ranging from roughly 23 to 90. Peripheral TCRbeta sequencing was intended to test whether TCR sequence diversity was altered and clonal T-cell expansion was caused by ivuxolimab. Results the study describes overall, beyond this receptor: Antigen specificity was not determined for the clonally expanded peripheral T cells. At doses of 0.1 to 3.0 mg/kg, clonal expansion of both CD4+ and CD8+ T cells in blood was seen between baseline and week 6. Low levels of normalized T-cell clonal expansion were also seen in some patients who did not respond. After ivuxolimab, expanded clones were on average more numerous among CD8+ T cells than among CD4+ T cells. In partial responders in the 0.1-3.0 mg/kg groups, normalized peripheral clonal expansion was found to be among the lowest, especially among CD8+ T cells.

Genomic DNA was isolated from the sorted cells so that the TCRbeta CDR3 region could be sequenced. The immunoSEQ Assay was used to sequence the TCRbeta CDR3 regions. This is the immuneACCESS table as TCRdb keeps it, with only in-frame sequences that have V and J called. A part of the clones is gone; compared with another copy, unresolved V genes explain less than half, and the rest is unexplained. The sample yields approximately 60,000 clones; about 92% were counted once. About 0.59% of the sample belongs to the ten largest clones. The trial excluded patients who had a history of autoimmune disease or who were on systemic immunosuppression. Peripheral blood for TCR sequencing was collected from all dose cohorts at baseline, on cycle 4 day 1, and on cycle 7 day 1. The samples were taken from a phase I, first-in-human, multicenter, open-label dose-escalation trial of ivuxolimab. Adults with locally advanced or metastatic melanoma, renal cell carcinoma, hepatocellular carcinoma or head and neck squamous cell carcinoma were enrolled in the trial. Before TCR sequencing, CD4+ T cells and CD8+ T cells were sorted from peripheral blood as separate populations.

Remarks on this clone: What this receptor recognizes is not known. No per-base quality is available; no much larger clone lies one base away.

The source of this sequence is an adult with an advanced solid tumor such as melanoma, head and neck, liver or kidney cancer. Sample: CD4+ or CD8+ T cells sorted from blood, taken in a trial of the OX40 agonist ivuxolimab.

The sequenced DNA: TGTGCCAGCAGCCTGACTAGCGGGGGAACAGATACGCAGTATTTT. Its translation reads: CASSLTSGGTDTQYF. The sequence is built from TRBV7-9 and TRBJ2-3; TRBD2 matches 12 bases in the middle. Germline trimming: 5 bases from V, 3 bases from J; junction bases outside gene matches: 3. The CDR3 runs 15 residues from the cysteine to the phenylalanine. Solely the CDR3 DNA is kept, with 45 bases framed from the first base. Via the germline V gene (reference sequence), CDR1 is SEHNR and CDR2 FQNEAQ. This CDR3, with the reference TRBV7-9 and TRBJ2-3 proteins standing in past its ends, gives the full variable domain DTGVSQNPRHKITKRGQNVTFRCDPISEHNRLYWYRQTLGQGPEFLTYFQNEAQLEKSRLLSDRFSAERPKGSFSTLEIQRTEQGDSAMYLCASSLTSGGTDTQYFGPGTRLTVL.